A single sample gave rise to the 23 T cell receptor beta chains below, sequenced in a study of shared clonotypes between healthy human individuals. The method was immunoSEQ multiplex PCR; TCRdb's version includes in-frame clones alone and lacks a portion of them. The table shows about 2 million clones, with about 95% occurring only once. The sequenced sample consisted of naive CD4+ T cells sorted from blood. Subset denoted: CD45RA+ positively selected. These receptors were obtained from a man between 18 and 29 years old in good health.

In the case of this clone: Other nucleotide sequences in the sample specify the same CDR3. The V and J genes are TRBV2 and TRBJ1-3, with D tentatively TRBD1 (5 bases). The CDR3 totals 15 residues. Looked up from germline, CDR1 is SNHLY and CDR2 is FYNNEI. Trimming cost V 0 bases and J 1 base, with 7 bases left between them. The CDR3: CASSEAGGSGNTIYF. CDR3 coding DNA: TGTGCCAGCAGTGAAGCGGGGGGTTCTGGAAACACCATATATTTT.

This clone came up once. The chain carries TRBV7-2 and TRBJ2-1, with D perhaps matching TRBD2 (5 bases). V gave up 3 bases and J gave up 9 bases, with 24 bases separating them. This CDR3 region has 17 residues. Germline CDR1 SGHTA, CDR2 FQGNSA. The CDR3 bases are TGTGCCAGCAGCTTCAACCCTCTAGGAGGCGCTACGATTGAGCAGTTCTTC. This sequence encodes CASSFNPLGGATIEQFF.

The V gene is TRBV9, the J gene TRBJ1-1, with D unresolved. Looked up from germline, CDR1 is SGDLS and CDR2 is YYNGEE. The CDR3 has 15 residues. Trimming pared 3 bases from V and 0 bases from J, leaving 12 bases between. The CDR3 protein is CASSALSYMNTEAFF. CDR3 nucleotide sequence: TGTGCCAGCAGCGCCCTAAGCTATATGAACACTGAAGCTTTCTTT.

This chain links TRBV7-2 with TRBJ2-7; 9 bases match TRBD1. The CDR3 contains 15 residues. Unmatched junction bases numbered 3, after V lost 1 base and J lost 2 bases. Germline assignment: CDR1 SGHTA and CDR2 FQGNSA. This chain's CDR3 is CASSLGQGEAYEQYF. The CDR3 coding sequence is TGTGCCAGCAGCTTAGGACAGGGGGAGGCCTACGAGCAGTACTTC.

J is TRBJ1-1 and V is TRBV6-5, with 7 positions matching TRBD1. Germline CDR1 is MNHEY and CDR2 is SVGAGI. This CDR3 contains 12 residues. V lost 11 bases and J lost 4; bases outside the gene matches: 7. The CDR3 spells CAVNRGPTEAFF. The CDR3 region has the DNA TGTGCCGTAAACAGGGGCCCCACTGAAGCTTTCTTT.

This chain links TRBV6-5 with TRBJ1-4; no definite D call. This CDR3 is built from 14 residues. Germline V gives CDR1 MNHEY, CDR2 SVGAGI. V was clipped by 5 bases and J by 0 bases, with 7 bases between them. For the CDR3, the DNA is TGTGCCAGCAGTCCGAGCCCAACTAATGAAAAACTGTTTTTT. It translates to CASSPSPTNEKLFF.

This clone was detected only a few times. The chain links TRBV19 to TRBJ1-1; TRBD1 might be the D (5 bases). Germline V gene sequence: CDR1 LNHDA, CDR2 SQIVND (reference sequence). Deletions cut 6 bases from V and 10 bases from J, with 12 bases between. This CDR3 contains 11 residues. CDR3 loop: CASSQLGPAFF. The DNA of the CDR3 is TGTGCCAGTAGCCAATTGGGGCCAGCTTTCTTT.

The rearrangement joins TRBV18 to TRBJ2-7; 7 bases match TRBD1. The J segment lost 6 bases and the V segment lost 3 bases, leaving 2 bases of the junction unmatched. CDR1 and CDR2 from the germline V gene are KGHSH and LQKENI. The CDR3 runs 12 residues. This CDR3 is CASSPGQREQYF. The CDR3 bases are TGTGCCAGCTCACCGGGACAGCGCGAGCAGTACTTC.

The chain links TRBV6-5 to TRBJ2-2; D is perhaps TRBD2 (5 bases). Trimming cost V 6 bases and J 6 bases, with 17 bases left between them. CDR3 length equals 15 residues. CDR1 is MNHEY and CDR2 is SVGAGI in the germline V gene. The CDR3 sequence: CASRNGGLGSGELFF. For the CDR3, the DNA is TGTGCCAGCAGGAACGGCGGGTTAGGGTCCGGGGAGCTGTTTTTT.

This clone has only one observation. This chain links TRBV10-1 with TRBJ2-1; 16 bases are shared with TRBD2. This CDR3 region has 15 residues. CDR1 is WNHNN, CDR2 SYGVQD, per germline (reference sequence). V was clipped by 2 bases and J by 9 bases; unmatched bases: 1. CDR3 loop: CASSEGTSGRGEQFF. The CDR3 bases are TGCGCCAGCAGTGAGGGGACTAGCGGGAGGGGTGAGCAGTTCTTC.

J is TRBJ1-1 and V is TRBV6-5; no clear D gene. The germline V gene has CDR1 MNHEY and CDR2 SVGAGI. This CDR3 comprises 11 residues. V was clipped by 10 bases and J by 1 base, with 7 bases between them. CDR3 in amino acids: CANTRNTEAFF. The CDR3 region has the DNA TGTGCCAACACTCGGAACACTGAAGCTTTCTTT.

The genes are TRBV7-2 and TRBJ2-2; 10 nucleotides line up with TRBD2. The CDR3 is made up of 16 amino acids. The trim removed 5 bases at V and 0 bases at J, leaving 3 bases unmatched. CDR1 and CDR2 (germline): SGHTA, FQGNSA. The CDR3 reads CASSILAGSNTGELFF. CDR3 coding DNA: TGTGCCAGCAGCATACTAGCGGGGTCGAACACCGGGGAGCTGTTTTTT.

The chain combines TRBV5-1 with TRBJ2-7; TRBD2 agrees at 8 bases. CDR1 is SGHRS and CDR2 is YFSETQ in the germline V gene. This CDR3 comprises 15 residues. Losses at the gene ends were 4 bases for V and 0 bases for J; bases not matched to a gene: 6. The CDR3 coding sequence is TGCGCCAGCAGCCCAGTGGCGGGAGGCTCCTACGAGCAGTACTTC. It translates to CASSPVAGGSYEQYF.

V is TRBV5-1 and J is TRBJ1-5, with 7 bases identical to TRBD1. Per germline, CDR1 SGHRS and CDR2 YFSETQ. The CDR3 spans 15 residues. Trimming at V came to 5 bases and at J to 7 bases, leaving 12 bases not matched to a gene. The CDR3 region is CASSNTGQAGQPQHF. Written as DNA, the CDR3 is TGCGCCAGCAGTAATACCGGACAGGCTGGCCAGCCCCAGCATTTT.

This chain uses TRBV19 with TRBJ1-1; D possibly corresponds to TRBD1 (5 bases). The ends were cut back, 9 bases at V and 0 bases at J, with 11 bases in the middle. This CDR3 is 13 amino acids long. Germline V lookup: CDR1 LNHDA, CDR2 SQIVND (reference sequence). Here the CDR3 DNA reads TGTGCCAGCGTGACAGCGATGAACACTGAAGCTTTCTTT. Residues: CASVTAMNTEAFF.

This chain links TRBV5-1 with TRBJ1-5, with D possibly being TRBD1 (6 bases). Trimming stripped 4 bases from V and 7 bases from J, with 18 bases between. The germline V gene has CDR1 SGHRS and CDR2 YFSETQ. The CDR3 extends over 15 amino acids. As DNA, the CDR3 is TGCGCCAGCAGCCCGGACAGCGGTGTAAGCCAGCCCCAGCATTTT. As protein: CASSPDSGVSQPQHF.

The genes are TRBV5-4 and TRBJ2-3, with D perhaps given as TRBD1 or TRBD2 (5 bases each). The CDR3 extends over 15 amino acids. V lost 6 bases to trimming and J lost 2 bases, with 16 bases between them. Germline lookup yields CDR1 SGHNT and CDR2 YYREEE (reference sequence). Here the CDR3 DNA reads TGTGCCAGCACCCCCCGGGACCGAAACACAGATACGCAGTATTTT. Its protein is CASTPRDRNTDTQYF.

This chain uses TRBV21-1 with TRBJ1-1. TRBV21-1 constitutes a pseudogene. The CDR3 spans 16 residues. The DNA for the CDR3 is TGTGCCAGCAGCAAAGAGTCCAAGAGGCCCCTCACTGAAGCTTTCTTT. Its translation: CASSKESKRPLTEAFF.

The chain joins TRBV28 to TRBJ2-5, with D tentatively TRBD1 (6 bases). The length of the CDR3 is 12 residues. With 4 bases removed from V and 5 bases from J, the gap between germline ends came to 8 bases. The germline gives CDR1 MDHEN, CDR2 SYDVKM. Written as DNA, the CDR3 is TGTGCCAGCAGTTCAGGGGATGAGACCCAGTACTTC. Protein product: CASSSGDETQYF.

This sequence joins TRBV12-5 and TRBJ2-1, with 9 bases matching TRBD1. Germline loops: CDR1 LGHNT, CDR2 FRNRAP. Unmatched junction bases numbered 8, after V lost 3 bases and J lost 5 bases. CDR3 length: 16 amino acids. The DNA of the CDR3 is TGTGCTAGTGGTTTAGGAATCGGACAGGGGAACAATGAGCAGTTCTTC. It encodes CASGLGIGQGNNEQFF.

This chain joins TRBV5-3 and TRBJ2-5; maybe TRBD1 (6 bases). TRBV5-3 is placed among ORFs of uncertain function. The CDR3 consists of 15 residues. Between the trimmed V and J ends, which lost 2 bases and 1 base, there was a span of 12 bases. The CDR3 is CARSFHRVLQETQYF. For the CDR3, the DNA is TGTGCCAGAAGCTTTCACAGGGTTCTCCAAGAGACCCAGTACTTC.

The V and J genes are TRBV5-1 and TRBJ1-2, with 7 bases fitting TRBD1. The germline V gene has CDR1 SGHRS and CDR2 YFSETQ. CDR3 length equals 15 residues. Trimming at V came to 0 bases and at J to 4 bases, leaving 6 bases not matched to a gene. CDR3 protein: CASSLAGTEIYGYTF. The CDR3 DNA reads TGCGCCAGCAGCTTGGCCGGGACAGAGATCTATGGCTACACCTTC.

As concerns this clone: Other DNA sequences in the same sample also yield this CDR3. The genes are TRBV7-2 and TRBJ2-7, with 8 bases that match TRBD2. The CDR3 loop spans 14 amino acids. The V and J ends lost 4 bases and 2 bases, in that order; junction bases with no gene match: 4. CDR1 is SGHTA and CDR2 is FQGNSA in the germline V gene. CDR3 loop: CASSSLAGPYEQYF. In nucleotides, the CDR3 is TGTGCCAGCAGCTCGCTAGCGGGCCCCTACGAGCAGTACTTC.